These 2 T cell receptor beta chains share one sample of origin, sequenced in a study of blood T cell repertoires in COVID-19. Profiled with immunoSEQ multiplex PCR; TCRdb holds only in-frame clones, not every one. This sample has 90,000 or so clones, with roughly 87% found just once. The sample taken for sequencing was peripheral blood. Receptors were obtained from a man between 18 and 29 years old with COVID-19, enrolled during active disease.

This clone was seen a few times. The chain uses TRBV4-3 and TRBJ1-2; D possibly corresponds to TRBD1 (5 bases). In germline, CDR1 is LGHNA, CDR2 YSLEER. The CDR3 contains 13 residues. V was clipped by 5 bases and J by 6 bases, with 13 bases between them. In DNA, the CDR3 is TGCGCCAGCAGCGCGACAGTCCTAGATGGCTACACCTTC. Translated: CASSATVLDGYTF.

The chain couples TRBV7-2 to TRBJ2-7; D is uncertain. Between the trimmed V and J ends, which lost 1 base and 2 bases, there was a span of 6 bases. CDR1 is SGHTA, CDR2 FQGNSA, per germline. The CDR3 spans 13 residues. In DNA, the CDR3 is TGTGCCAGCAGCTTAGAACTACCCTACGAGCAGTACTTC. Protein: CASSLELPYEQYF.